This T cell receptor (beta chain) was sequenced in a study of CD8+ T cells in alopecia areata. Findings and limits, study-wide: Scalp and blood samples kept many expanded lesional clones throughout tofacitinib. Only a single nonresponder existed, so baseline CD8+ expansion links stay unclear.

Once RNA had been extracted, it was reverse transcribed into cDNA to act as the sequencing template. Generated by immunoSEQ multiplex PCR, the TCRdb table keeps only in-frame clones and is missing some. Of about 200,000 clones listed, around two fifths are singletons. Treatment indicated: oral pan-JAK inhibitor, 5-10 mg twice daily. Samples from alopecia areata patients were lesional scalp punch biopsies and peripheral blood. Of note for this clone: Its specificity is not known.

In germline, CDR1 is LGHNA, CDR2 YNFKEQ. The CDR3 is 17 amino acids. V was pared by 0 bases and J by 3 bases, with 18 bases between. This sample comprised CD4+ T cells sorted from blood, obtained between weeks 30 and 35, from a patient treated with tofacitinib. The V and J genes are TRBV4-2 and TRBJ2-7; perhaps TRBD1 as D (7 bases). The TCR sequence derives from a human donor with alopecia areata. The CDR3 nucleotides are TGTGCCAGCAGCCAAGATTTTGGAGGGGGCGCGAGCTACGAGCAGTACTTC. This sequence encodes CASSQDFGGGASYEQYF.